Shown below are 24 T cell receptor beta chains from a single sample sequenced in a study of regulatory T cells in long-lasting Graves disease. In building TCR beta libraries, iRepertoire HTBI primers were used together with Arm-PCR of CDR3 regions. A single record per CDR3 protein comes from TCRdb applying MiXCR to the multiplex PCR reads. The table shows about 220,000 distinct CDR3 sequences, with approximately 19% occurring only once. Time point: newly diagnosed GD, antithyroid drugs for less than 3 months. Construction of the TCR library relied on RNA isolated from PBMCs. These sequences were also reported in another study, on T cells in Graves' hyperthyroidism and ophthalmopathy.

The sequences come from peripheral blood mononuclear cells (PBMCs), collected at new diagnosis, from a patient treated with antithyroid drugs. These receptors all stem from a woman aged 25-40 years with Graves disease.

This clonotype was detected ten times or more. The gene calls are TRBV30 and TRBJ2-3, with 7 bases lining up with TRBD1. Germline V CDR1 and CDR2: GTSNPN, SVGIG (reference sequence). V trimming: 1 base; J trimming: 0 bases; junction bases outside the gene matches: 4. This CDR3 is built from 15 residues. The CDR3 is CAWSGDSLSTDTQYF. The DNA of the CDR3 is TGTGCCTGGAGTGGGGACAGTCTTAGCACAGATACGCAGTATTTT.

In its sample, this clonotype was seen many times. The chain carries TRBV6-2 or TRBV6-3 and TRBJ2-7; 8 nucleotides agree with TRBD2. Germline-derived CDR1 and CDR2 are MNHEY and SVGEGT. V lost 0 bases to trimming and J lost 3 bases; unmatched junction nucleotides: 7. The CDR3 is made up of 16 amino acids. The CDR3: CASSYSSGRGLYEQYF. The CDR3 DNA reads as TGTGCCAGCAGTTACTCGTCCGGGAGGGGCCTCTACGAGCAGTACTTC.

This clonotype was seen at least ten times. The chain has TRBV10-1 and TRBJ2-2; a possible D gene is TRBD2 (6 bases). The CDR3 runs 15 residues. In germline, CDR1 is WNHNN, CDR2 SYGVQD (reference sequence). The V and J ends lost 3 bases and 2 bases respectively, with 10 bases between them. The DNA for the CDR3 is TGCGCCAGCAGTGAAGCGGGCGCAAACACCGGGGAGCTGTTTTTT. Residues: CASSEAGANTGELFF.

As to this clonotype: A far larger clone lies a single base away; this is likely a read error. V usage is TRBV2 and J usage is TRBJ2-5; a weak D match, TRBD1 (6 bases). V lost 8 bases to trimming and J lost 3 bases, with 7 bases between them. Germline values: CDR1 SNHLY, CDR2 FYNNEI. This CDR3 is built from 11 residues. This CDR3 reads CASSGEETQYF. CDR3 bases: TGTGCCAGCTCAGGGGAAGAGACCCAGTACTTC.

This clonotype was counted at least ten times. This chain joins TRBV6-1 and TRBJ1-2, with 9 bases that match TRBD1. CDR3 length equals 17 residues. Germline values: CDR1 MNHNS, CDR2 SASEGT. The V segment lost 6 bases and the J segment 1 base; nucleotides outside the gene matches: 12. CDR3 residues: CASRGQLGTGINYGYTF. The DNA of the CDR3 is TGTGCCAGCAGGGGCCAATTAGGGACAGGGATTAACTATGGCTACACCTTC.

For this clonotype: Just one base apart from a much larger clone, this may be a read error. The chain uses TRBV20-1 and TRBJ2-1, with D perhaps given as TRBD1 or TRBD2 (5 bases each). CDR1 is DFQATT, CDR2 SNEGSKA, per germline (reference sequence). CDR3 length equals 10 residues. This CDR3 reads CRALGDGQFF. The CDR3 nucleotides read TGCAGGGCCTTGGGGGATGGGCAGTTCTTC.

This clonotype was seen at least ten times. The chain recombines TRBV19 with TRBJ1-1; possible D gene TRBD1, 5 bases. Germline values: CDR1 LNHDA, CDR2 SQIVND (reference sequence). Deletions cut 5 bases from V and 0 bases from J, with 13 bases between. This CDR3 region has 15 residues. CDR3 in DNA: TGTGCCAGTAGTGTTTGGGGGACCATGAACACTGAAGCTTTCTTT. This encodes CASSVWGTMNTEAFF.

This clonotype was picked up many times. The chain uses TRBV28 and TRBJ1-1; D unclear. Germline V gene data show CDR1 as MDHEN and CDR2 as SYDVKM. Trimming took off 6 bases at V and 8 bases at J, with 10 bases between the two ends. This CDR3 spans 11 amino acids. CDR3 DNA sequence: TGTGCCAGCAGCCCGACGATGGAAGCTTTCTTT. Encoded protein: CASSPTMEAFF.

The chain has TRBV28 and TRBJ2-3; 11 nucleotides align to TRBD1. The V and J ends lost 2 bases and 3 bases, in that order; junction bases with no gene match: 4. The CDR3 sequence is 16 residues long. Per germline, CDR1 MDHEN and CDR2 SYDVKM. CDR3 loop: CASSLPGQGGTDTQYF. The CDR3 coding sequence is TGTGCCAGCAGTTTACCGGGACAGGGGGGTACAGATACGCAGTATTTT.

This chain connects TRBV20-1 to TRBJ2-3; the match to TRBD2 covers 16 bases. The CDR3 is 17 amino acids. Germline values: CDR1 DFQATT, CDR2 SNEGSKA (reference sequence). The V gene end was trimmed by 1 base and the J gene end by 4 bases; junction bases not matched to a gene: 5. The CDR3 here is CSARGSGTSGGADTQYF. The DNA for the CDR3 is TGCAGTGCTAGAGGTTCCGGGACTAGCGGGGGGGCAGATACGCAGTATTTT.

This clonotype was detected many times. The chain has TRBV20-1 and TRBJ1-5; 10 bases fit TRBD1. V lost 3 bases to trimming and J lost 3 bases; unmatched junction nucleotides: 14. Germline V gives CDR1 DFQATT, CDR2 SNEGSKA (reference sequence). This CDR3 region has 18 residues. The DNA for the CDR3 is TGCAGTGCTAGGACAGGGGGCAATTCCGCTCGGGTCAATCAGCCCCAGCATTTT. Translating it yields CSARTGGNSARVNQPQHF.

The sample holds many counts of this clonotype. CDR3 residues: CASKRGPGSYEQYF. The CDR3 region has the DNA TGTGCCAGCAAACGGGGACCCGGCTCCTACGAGCAGTACTTC. V is TRBV19 and J is TRBJ2-7; D might be TRBD1 or TRBD2, each matching 5 bases. Between the trimmed V and J ends, which lost 9 bases and 0 bases, there was a span of 15 bases. This CDR3 contains 14 residues. Germline CDR1 LNHDA, CDR2 SQIVND (reference sequence).

Concerning this clonotype: This could be a read error, since a much larger clone is one nucleotide away. The rearrangement links TRBV19 to TRBJ2-5; 11 nucleotides align to TRBD2. The germline CDR1 and CDR2 sequences are LNHDA and SQIVND (reference sequence). The CDR3 totals 15 residues. CDR3 DNA: TGTGCCAGTAGCACGGGACTAGCGGCCCAAGGGACCCAGTACTTC. Its protein is CASSTGLAAQGTQYF.

This clonotype was counted at least ten times. This chain uses TRBV6-1 with TRBJ2-5, with D tentatively TRBD2 (7 bases). The CDR3 sequence is 19 residues long. Trimming cost V 7 bases and J 5 bases, with 32 bases left between them. The V gene's germline CDR1 is MNHNS and CDR2 SASEGT. As DNA, the CDR3 is TGTGCCAGCACTCTCAAGTTAAAAGACAGAACAAAGGGGGGGGAGACCCAGTACTTC. Residues: CASTLKLKDRTKGGETQYF.

This clonotype was observed at least ten times. The rearrangement uses TRBV28 and TRBJ1-2, with D uncertain. Germline CDR1 MDHEN, CDR2 SYDVKM. V was clipped by 4 bases and J by 8 bases, with 8 bases between them. The CDR3 runs 11 residues. Written as DNA, the CDR3 is TGTGCCAGCAGTTACAGTTGGGGCTACACCTTC. Its translation: CASSYSWGYTF.

This clonotype was detected ten times or more. The chain has TRBV2 and TRBJ2-7; TRBD2 matches at 12 bases. Losses at the gene ends were 5 bases for V and 5 bases for J; bases not matched to a gene: 7. Looked up from germline, CDR1 is SNHLY and CDR2 is FYNNEI. The CDR3 totals 15 residues. CDR3 region: CASSLRLAGVDEQYF. The CDR3 bases are TGTGCCAGCAGTTTACGACTAGCGGGAGTTGACGAGCAGTACTTC.

A few counts support this clonotype. This chain joins TRBV11-2 and TRBJ1-6; 7 bases agree with TRBD1. This CDR3 has 15 residues. CDR1 is SGHAT, CDR2 FQNNGV, per germline. Losses at the gene ends were 3 bases for V and 7 bases for J; bases not matched to a gene: 6. The CDR3 loop is CASSFSTGQNSPLHF. DNA for the CDR3: TGTGCCAGCAGCTTTTCGACAGGGCAGAATTCACCCCTCCACTTT.

This clonotype was detected many times. The CDR3 DNA reads as TGTGCCAGCAGCGTAGGGGCGGGGAACACTGAAGCTTTCTTT. It encodes CASSVGAGNTEAFF. The V call is TRBV9, the J call TRBJ1-1; D is ambiguous. V was shortened by 0 bases and J by 1 base, with 7 bases between the two germline ends. The CDR3 spans 14 residues. In germline, CDR1 is SGDLS, CDR2 YYNGEE.

This clonotype was recorded at least ten times. The rearrangement links TRBV20-1 to TRBJ2-3; 9 bases are shared with TRBD1. Germline values: CDR1 DFQATT, CDR2 SNEGSKA (reference sequence). CDR3 size: 17 residues. V shed 4 bases, J shed 3 bases, and the junction held 14 bases outside the gene matches. Written as DNA, the CDR3 is TGCAGTGCTACCACAGGGGGCGGAGTTGGGGTGACAGATACGCAGTATTTT. It codes for CSATTGGGVGVTDTQYF.

The rearrangement joins TRBV11-3 to TRBJ1-1, with 7 bases identical to TRBD1. Germline V CDR1 and CDR2: SGHNT, YENEEA. The J segment lost 10 bases and the V segment lost 5 bases, leaving 13 bases of the junction unmatched. The CDR3 contains 14 residues. This CDR3 reads CASSPITGEGIAFF. CDR3 in DNA: TGTGCCAGCAGCCCTATTACAGGGGAGGGAATAGCTTTCTTT.

This clonotype has more than one count but fewer than ten. V and J are TRBV4-1 and TRBJ2-3; the D is unclear. In germline, CDR1 is MGHRA, CDR2 YSYEKL. Trimming removed 0 bases from V and 4 bases from J, with 8 bases in between. The CDR3 runs 14 residues. The chain's CDR3 is CASSQDRTPDTQYF. CDR3 nucleotides: TGCGCCAGCAGCCAAGATCGGACCCCAGATACGCAGTATTTT.

Many counts were recorded for this clonotype. J is TRBJ1-1 and V is TRBV18; no reliable D call. Germline values: CDR1 KGHSH, CDR2 LQKENI. CDR3 length: 16 amino acids. The ends were cut back, 3 bases at V and 5 bases at J, with 19 bases in the middle. DNA for the CDR3: TGTGCCAGCTCACCTAACAGTCCGGGCCTGGGGACTGAAGCTTTCTTT. Its protein is CASSPNSPGLGTEAFF.

The chain combines TRBV15 with TRBJ2-1; weak D call: TRBD2 (5 bases). CDR1 is LNHNV, CDR2 YYDKDF, per germline (reference sequence). V lost 5 bases and J 0 bases, leaving 17 bases between the germline ends. CDR3 length: 17 amino acids. The CDR3: CATSGLASGGSYNEQFF. For the CDR3, the DNA is TGTGCCACCAGCGGACTCGCAAGCGGAGGCTCCTACAATGAGCAGTTCTTC. The full variable domain, with the rest looked up from reference TRBV15 and TRBJ2-1, is DAMVIQNPRYQVTQFGKPVTLSCSQTLNHNVMYWYQQKSSQAPKLLFHYYDKDFNNEADTPDNFQSRRPNTSFCFLDIRSPGLGDTAMYLCATSGLASGGSYNEQFFGPGTRLTVL.

The chain is built from TRBV11-2 and TRBJ2-3; no clear D gene. The germline gives CDR1 SGHAT, CDR2 FQNNGV. The ends were cut back, 5 bases at V and 2 bases at J, with 8 bases in the middle. CDR3 size: 13 residues. CDR3 amino acids: CASSQTVTDTQYF. The CDR3 DNA follows: TGTGCCAGCAGCCAGACGGTCACAGATACGCAGTATTTT.